These T cell receptor beta chains were read from a single sample in a study of patients and donors after allogeneic stem cell transplantation. MiXCR, applied by TCRdb to the RT-PCR reads, yields one record per CDR3 protein. The sample consists of about 230,000 distinct CDR3 sequences, about 14% of them appearing once. The material sequenced was blood, either unsorted or a sorted T cell fraction (not recorded which). The source is a human donor who was either an allogeneic HSCT recipient or a stem cell or donor lymphocyte infusion donor (not recorded which). It is not recorded whose cells these are; they may come from a transplant donor. CDR3s include the opening cysteine and the closing phenylalanine or tryptophan. Fields, in order: J gene, clone size, V gene, D gene, CDR3 DNA, CDR3 protein. D genes are given only for firm matches. The size field is filled for only some rows; it gives once, few, many or a size class.

J gene: TRBJ2-1; clone size: few; V gene: TRBV11-1; D gene: .; CDR3 DNA: TGTGCCAGCAGCTTAAGTCGACGGGGTGAGCAGTTCTTC; CDR3 protein: CASSLSRRGEQFF
J gene: TRBJ1-2; clone size: few; V gene: TRBV19; D gene: .; CDR3 DNA: TGTGCCAGTAAGCTCGGGGCTCTTAACTATGGCTACACCTTC; CDR3 protein: CASKLGALNYGYTF
J gene: TRBJ2-2; clone size: many; V gene: TRBV5-1; D gene: .; CDR3 DNA: TGCGCCAGCAGCTGGAGACAGTCAAAGCCCGGGGAGCTGTTTTTT; CDR3 protein: CASSWRQSKPGELFF
J gene: TRBJ2-5; clone size: .; V gene: TRBV5-4; D gene: .; CDR3 DNA: TGTGCCAGCAGCCCAGTGGGGGGCCAGGAGACCCAGTACTTC; CDR3 protein: CASSPVGGQETQYF
J gene: TRBJ2-1; clone size: once; V gene: TRBV3-1; D gene: TRBD2; CDR3 DNA: TGTGCCAGCAGCCAAGAAGGGAGACTAGCGGGACGAGGCAATGAGCAGTTCTTC; CDR3 protein: CASSQEGRLAGRGNEQFF
J gene: TRBJ2-1; clone size: many; V gene: TRBV11-2; D gene: TRBD2; CDR3 DNA: TGTGCCAGCAGCCGACTAGCCTTCAATGAGCAGTTCTTC; CDR3 protein: CASSRLAFNEQFF
J gene: TRBJ1-1; clone size: many; V gene: TRBV5-1; D gene: TRBD1; CDR3 DNA: TGCGCCAGCAGCGACAGGGGTAGGACTGAAGCTTTCTTT; CDR3 protein: CASSDRGRTEAFF
J gene: TRBJ1-1; clone size: .; V gene: TRBV5-8; D gene: .; CDR3 DNA: TGTGCCAGCAGCCCCGGACTCTTTAACACTGAAGCTTTCTTT; CDR3 protein: CASSPGLFNTEAFF
J gene: TRBJ1-6; clone size: many; V gene: TRBV27; D gene: .; CDR3 DNA: TGTGCCAGCAGTTTATCACGGGGGGCTTCCAGCTCCTATAATTCACCCCTCCACTTT; CDR3 protein: CASSLSRGASSSYNSPLHF
J gene: TRBJ2-3; clone size: many; V gene: TRBV7-2; D gene: .; CDR3 DNA: TGTGCCAGCAGCCTAGGGGACTTTTACACAGATACGCAGTATTTT; CDR3 protein: CASSLGDFYTDTQYF
J gene: TRBJ2-4; clone size: .; V gene: TRBV20-1; D gene: TRBD2; CDR3 DNA: TGCAGTGCCAGGACTAGTCACATTCAGTACTTC; CDR3 protein: CSARTSHIQYF
J gene: TRBJ1-2; clone size: few; V gene: TRBV27; D gene: TRBD1; CDR3 DNA: TGTGCCACCCCAGTAGGGGGCGTTAACTATGGCTACACCTTC; CDR3 protein: CATPVGGVNYGYTF
J gene: TRBJ1-2; clone size: many; V gene: TRBV6-1; D gene: TRBD1; CDR3 DNA: TGTGCCAGCAGGACAGGGTTGACTAGGGAGGACTATGGCTACACCTTC; CDR3 protein: CASRTGLTREDYGYTF
J gene: TRBJ2-7; clone size: many; V gene: TRBV2; D gene: .; CDR3 DNA: TGTGCCAGCAGTAAATCCTACGAGCAGTACTTC; CDR3 protein: CASSKSYEQYF
J gene: TRBJ2-5; clone size: .; V gene: TRBV19; D gene: TRBD1; CDR3 DNA: TGTGCCAGTAGCGGACAGGCTGCTTACCAAGAGACCCAGTACTTC; CDR3 protein: CASSGQAAYQETQYF
J gene: TRBJ1-4; clone size: .; V gene: TRBV7-6; D gene: .; CDR3 DNA: TGTGCCAGCAGCTTAGCTAGGCAGGGGTACGAAAAACTGTTTTTT; CDR3 protein: CASSLARQGYEKLFF
J gene: TRBJ2-2; clone size: many; V gene: TRBV2; D gene: .; CDR3 DNA: TGTGCCAGCAGTCCCACCGGCTTCGAGGAGCTGTTTTTT; CDR3 protein: CASSPTGFEELFF
J gene: TRBJ2-7; clone size: .; V gene: TRBV20-1; D gene: .; CDR3 DNA: TGCAGTGCTAGAGAGTCAGGACCCCCGGTATACGAGCAGTACTTC; CDR3 protein: CSARESGPPVYEQYF
J gene: TRBJ2-3; clone size: few; V gene: TRBV11-1; D gene: .; CDR3 DNA: TGTGCCAGCAGCTTAGTCGAAGGTCGGGCCACAGATACGCAGTATTTT; CDR3 protein: CASSLVEGRATDTQYF
J gene: TRBJ2-7; clone size: few; V gene: TRBV20-1; D gene: TRBD2; CDR3 DNA: TGCAGTGCTATTGGACTAGCGGGAGTCGGGTCCTACGAGCAGTACTTC; CDR3 protein: CSAIGLAGVGSYEQYF
J gene: TRBJ1-2; clone size: many; V gene: TRBV5-1; D gene: .; CDR3 DNA: TGCGCCAGCAGCTTGTTGTCAGCTAACTATGGCTACACCTTC; CDR3 protein: CASSLLSANYGYTF
J gene: TRBJ2-2; clone size: .; V gene: TRBV7-8; D gene: TRBD2; CDR3 DNA: TGTGCCAGCAGCGAACTAGCGGGGGCCTACACCGGGGAGCTGTTTTTT; CDR3 protein: CASSELAGAYTGELFF
J gene: TRBJ2-7; clone size: .; V gene: TRBV9; D gene: .; CDR3 DNA: TGTGCCAGCAGCAAACAAAACACAGTCTACGAGCAGTACTTC; CDR3 protein: CASSKQNTVYEQYF
J gene: TRBJ2-3; clone size: .; V gene: TRBV3-1; D gene: TRBD1; CDR3 DNA: TGTGCCAGCAGCCAGTTACAGGGGCCTAGCACAGATACGCAGTATTTT; CDR3 protein: CASSQLQGPSTDTQYF
J gene: TRBJ2-7; clone size: many; V gene: TRBV12-3/TRBV12-4; D gene: TRBD2; CDR3 DNA: TGTGCCAGCAGTCTGGGACTAGATTACGAGCAGTACTTC; CDR3 protein: CASSLGLDYEQYF
J gene: TRBJ2-1; clone size: many; V gene: TRBV30; D gene: .; CDR3 DNA: TGTGCCTGGAGGGTGGCGGCGAATGAGCAGTTCTTC; CDR3 protein: CAWRVAANEQFF
J gene: TRBJ1-5; clone size: .; V gene: TRBV2; D gene: TRBD1; CDR3 DNA: TGTGCCAGCAGTCCGGGACAGACCCAGCCCCAGCATTTT; CDR3 protein: CASSPGQTQPQHF
J gene: TRBJ2-2; clone size: .; V gene: TRBV7-7; D gene: .; CDR3 DNA: TGTGCTAGCAGCGAAGACCGCACAAACACCGGGGAGCTGTTTTTT; CDR3 protein: CASSEDRTNTGELFF
J gene: TRBJ1-3; clone size: few; V gene: TRBV5-1; D gene: .; CDR3 DNA: TGCGCCAGCAGCTTGGATTTCAGGGGCTCTGGAAACACCATATATTTT; CDR3 protein: CASSLDFRGSGNTIYF
J gene: TRBJ1-2; clone size: many; V gene: TRBV7-9; D gene: TRBD1; CDR3 DNA: TGTGCCAGCAGCTTAGTAGCGGGGACAGCTGTGGGCTATGGCTACACCTTC; CDR3 protein: CASSLVAGTAVGYGYTF
J gene: TRBJ1-6; clone size: few; V gene: TRBV20-1; D gene: .; CDR3 DNA: TGCAGTGCTAGAGAGAGCTCCTATAATTCACCCCTCCACTTT; CDR3 protein: CSARESSYNSPLHF
J gene: TRBJ2-7; clone size: few; V gene: TRBV3-1; D gene: TRBD1; CDR3 DNA: TGTGCCAGCAGCCCAACCGGGACAGGGGGGTTCTACGAGCAGTACTTC; CDR3 protein: CASSPTGTGGFYEQYF
J gene: TRBJ2-1; clone size: .; V gene: TRBV15; D gene: TRBD1; CDR3 DNA: TGTGCCACCAGCATCCTGGACAGGGACTACAATGAGCAGTTCTTC; CDR3 protein: CATSILDRDYNEQFF
J gene: TRBJ1-5; clone size: .; V gene: TRBV20-1; D gene: .; CDR3 DNA: TGCAGTGCTAGAGATTGGGGACGGGAAAATCAGCCCCAGCATTTT; CDR3 protein: CSARDWGRENQPQHF
J gene: TRBJ2-1; clone size: few; V gene: TRBV5-6; D gene: TRBD2; CDR3 DNA: TGTGCCAGCAGCTTGGATGGACTAGCAGACAATGAGCAGTTCTTC; CDR3 protein: CASSLDGLADNEQFF
J gene: TRBJ2-7; clone size: few; V gene: TRBV20-1; D gene: .; CDR3 DNA: TGCAGTGCTAGAGATGGAGAGGGGCGGGAGCAGTACTTC; CDR3 protein: CSARDGEGREQYF
J gene: TRBJ2-5; clone size: medium-sized; V gene: TRBV5-1; D gene: .; CDR3 DNA: TGTGCCAGCAGCTTGAAAGAGACCCAGTACTTC; CDR3 protein: CASSLKETQYF
J gene: TRBJ1-2; clone size: many; V gene: TRBV11-2; D gene: .; CDR3 DNA: TGTGCCAGCTCTGATGGATATGGTGGCTACACCTTC; CDR3 protein: CASSDGYGGYTF
J gene: TRBJ2-3; clone size: few; V gene: TRBV9; D gene: .; CDR3 DNA: TGTGCCAGCAGCGTACAGGGCATGGAAGCAGATACGCAGTATTTT; CDR3 protein: CASSVQGMEADTQYF
J gene: TRBJ1-2; clone size: few; V gene: TRBV10-3; D gene: .; CDR3 DNA: TGTGCCATCAGTGAGCGTGACTTCTATGGCTACACCTTC; CDR3 protein: CAISERDFYGYTF
J gene: TRBJ2-3; clone size: .; V gene: TRBV20-1; D gene: .; CDR3 DNA: TGCAGTGCTAGACCAGGGAAGGGCACAGATACGCAGTATTTT; CDR3 protein: CSARPGKGTDTQYF
J gene: TRBJ2-7; clone size: .; V gene: TRBV5-4; D gene: .; CDR3 DNA: TGTGCCAGCAGCTTAGGTACACTCTCCTACGAGCAGTACTTC; CDR3 protein: CASSLGTLSYEQYF
J gene: TRBJ1-4; clone size: many; V gene: TRBV24-1; D gene: .; CDR3 DNA: TGTGCCACCAGTGGAGGCGGGAGACAAGAAAAACTGTTTTTT; CDR3 protein: CATSGGGRQEKLFF
J gene: TRBJ2-7; clone size: many; V gene: TRBV4-3; D gene: .; CDR3 DNA: TGCGCCAGCAGCCGGGAGCTGGACTACGAGCAGTACTTC; CDR3 protein: CASSRELDYEQYF
J gene: TRBJ1-2; clone size: .; V gene: TRBV6-1; D gene: .; CDR3 DNA: TGTGCCAGCACGTCAGGGCCCAACTATGGCTACACCTTC; CDR3 protein: CASTSGPNYGYTF
J gene: TRBJ2-6; clone size: .; V gene: TRBV5-1; D gene: .; CDR3 DNA: TGCGCCAGCAGCGTTCCGTCAGGGGGGAGCTCTGGGGCCAACGTCCTGACTTTC; CDR3 protein: CASSVPSGGSSGANVLTF
J gene: TRBJ1-2; clone size: .; V gene: TRBV25-1; D gene: TRBD1; CDR3 DNA: TGTGCCAGCAGTGGAGGACAGGGGAATTGGGGCTACACCTTC; CDR3 protein: CASSGGQGNWGYTF
J gene: TRBJ2-3; clone size: .; V gene: TRBV3-1; D gene: TRBD2; CDR3 DNA: TGTGCCAGCAGCCAAGTGAGCGGGGGGGGGTTTGGTACGCAGTATTTT; CDR3 protein: CASSQVSGGGFGTQYF
J gene: TRBJ2-3; clone size: many; V gene: TRBV4-1; D gene: .; CDR3 DNA: TGCGCCAGCAGCCAAAGGCTAGGGCCAGATACGCAGTATTTT; CDR3 protein: CASSQRLGPDTQYF
J gene: TRBJ1-2; clone size: .; V gene: TRBV19; D gene: .; CDR3 DNA: TGTGCCAGTAGTTCTACAGGGATGAGCTATGGCTACACCTTC; CDR3 protein: CASSSTGMSYGYTF
J gene: TRBJ2-6; clone size: .; V gene: TRBV12-3/TRBV12-4; D gene: TRBD1; CDR3 DNA: TGTGCCAGCAGCCCCGGGACAGAGGCCTCTGGGGCCAACGTCCTGACTTTC; CDR3 protein: CASSPGTEASGANVLTF
J gene: TRBJ2-5; clone size: few; V gene: TRBV20-1; D gene: TRBD1; CDR3 DNA: TGCAGTGTTGCCGGGACAGGGCTAGAGACCCAGTACTTC; CDR3 protein: CSVAGTGLETQYF
J gene: TRBJ2-2; clone size: few; V gene: TRBV5-1; D gene: TRBD2; CDR3 DNA: TGCGCCAGTTCACTAGCGGGAATATCGAACACCGGGGAGCTGTTTTTT; CDR3 protein: CASSLAGISNTGELFF
J gene: TRBJ2-1; clone size: .; V gene: TRBV7-2; D gene: TRBD1; CDR3 DNA: TGTGCCAGCAGCATAAGACAGGGATCGAATGAGCGGTTCTTC; CDR3 protein: CASSIRQGSNERFF
J gene: TRBJ1-2; clone size: many; V gene: TRBV3-1; D gene: .; CDR3 DNA: TGTGCCAGCAGCCCCCGGAGAGGGGAGGACGGCTACACCTTC; CDR3 protein: CASSPRRGEDGYTF